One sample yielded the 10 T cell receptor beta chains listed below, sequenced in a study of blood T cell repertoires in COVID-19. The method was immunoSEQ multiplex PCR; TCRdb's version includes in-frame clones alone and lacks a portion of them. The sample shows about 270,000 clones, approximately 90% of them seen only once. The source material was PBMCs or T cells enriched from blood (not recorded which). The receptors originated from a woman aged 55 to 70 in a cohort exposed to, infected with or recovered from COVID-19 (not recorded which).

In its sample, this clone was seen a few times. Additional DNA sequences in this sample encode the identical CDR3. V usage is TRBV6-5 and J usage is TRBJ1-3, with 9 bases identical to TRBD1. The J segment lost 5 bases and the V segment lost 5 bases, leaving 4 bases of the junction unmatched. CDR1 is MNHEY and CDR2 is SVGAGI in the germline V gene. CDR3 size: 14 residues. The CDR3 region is CASSPGTGRNTIYF. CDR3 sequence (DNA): TGTGCCAGCAGTCCAGGGACAGGGAGAAACACCATATATTTT.

CDR3: CASSKGTARVSNQPQHF. Written as DNA, the CDR3 is TGTGCCAGTAGTAAAGGGACAGCTAGGGTTAGCAATCAGCCCCAGCATTTT. This rearrangement joins TRBV19 to TRBJ1-5; 7 bases fit TRBD1. This CDR3 contains 17 residues. With 4 bases clipped from V and 0 bases from J, the junction kept 9 bases outside the gene matches. The germline V gene has CDR1 LNHDA and CDR2 SQIVND (reference sequence). Full variable domain (outside the CDR3, taken from reference TRBV19 and TRBJ1-5): DGGITQSPKYLFRKEGQNVTLSCEQNLNHDAMYWYRQDPGQGLRLIYYSQIVNDFQKGDIAEGYSVSREKKESFPLTVTSAQKNPTAFYLCASSKGTARVSNQPQHFGDGTRLSIL.

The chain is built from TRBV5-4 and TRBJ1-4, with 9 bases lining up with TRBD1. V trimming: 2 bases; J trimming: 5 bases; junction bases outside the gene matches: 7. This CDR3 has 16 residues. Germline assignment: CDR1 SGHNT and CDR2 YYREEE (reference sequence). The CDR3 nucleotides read TGTGCCAGCAGCTTTGGGGGGGGACAGGGAAATGAAAAACTGTTTTTT. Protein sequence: CASSFGGGQGNEKLFF.

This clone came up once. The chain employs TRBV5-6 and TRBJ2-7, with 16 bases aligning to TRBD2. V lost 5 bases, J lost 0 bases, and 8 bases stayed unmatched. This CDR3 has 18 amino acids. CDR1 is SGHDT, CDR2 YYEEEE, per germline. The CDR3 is CASRLGLAGGPSSYEQYF. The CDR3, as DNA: TGTGCCAGCAGACTGGGACTAGCGGGAGGGCCGAGCTCCTACGAGCAGTACTTC. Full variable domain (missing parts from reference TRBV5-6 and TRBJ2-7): DAGVTQSPTHLIKTRGQQVTLRCSPKSGHDTVSWYQQALGQGPQFIFQYYEEEERQRGNFPDRFSGHQFPNYSSELNVNALLLGDSALYLCASRLGLAGGPSSYEQYFGPGTRLTVT.

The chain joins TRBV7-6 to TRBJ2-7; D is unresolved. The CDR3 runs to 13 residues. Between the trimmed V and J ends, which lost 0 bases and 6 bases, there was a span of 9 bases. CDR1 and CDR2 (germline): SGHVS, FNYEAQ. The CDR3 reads CASSLAPRREQYF. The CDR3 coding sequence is TGTGCCAGCAGCTTAGCGCCCAGGCGCGAGCAGTACTTC. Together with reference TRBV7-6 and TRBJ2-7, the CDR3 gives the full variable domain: GAGVSQSPRYKVTKRGQDVALRCDPISGHVSLYWYRQALGQGPEFLTYFNYEAQQDKSGLPNDRFSAERPEGSISTLTIQRTEQRDSAMYRCASSLAPRREQYFGPGTRLTVT.

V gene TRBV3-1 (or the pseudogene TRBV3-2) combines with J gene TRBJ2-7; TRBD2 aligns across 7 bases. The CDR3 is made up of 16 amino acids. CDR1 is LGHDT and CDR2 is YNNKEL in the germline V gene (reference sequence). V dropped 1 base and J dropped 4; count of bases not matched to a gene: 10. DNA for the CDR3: TGTGCCAGCAGCCAAGCCTGGGGGGGGATGAGGTACGAGCAGTACTTC. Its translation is CASSQAWGGMRYEQYF.

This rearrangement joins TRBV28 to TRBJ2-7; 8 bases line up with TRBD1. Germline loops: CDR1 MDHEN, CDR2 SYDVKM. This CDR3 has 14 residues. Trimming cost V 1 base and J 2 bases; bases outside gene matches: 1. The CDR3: CASSLYRGAYEQYF. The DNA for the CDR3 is TGTGCCAGCAGTTTATACAGGGGGGCCTACGAGCAGTACTTC.

The CDR3 protein is CASSPQTGEAFF. CDR3 DNA: TGTGCCAGCAGTCCCCAGACAGGTGAAGCTTTCTTT. This rearrangement joins TRBV28 to TRBJ1-1; D is possibly TRBD1 (6 bases). Germline CDR1 reads MDHEN; CDR2 reads SYDVKM. Trimming took 5 bases from V and 7 from J, leaving 11 bases between them. CDR3 length equals 12 residues.

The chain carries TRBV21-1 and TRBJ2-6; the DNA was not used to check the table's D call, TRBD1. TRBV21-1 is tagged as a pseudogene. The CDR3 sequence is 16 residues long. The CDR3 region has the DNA TGTGCCAGCAGCAAGGGACAAATCTCTGGGGCCAACGTCCTGACTTTC. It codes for CASSKGQISGANVLTF.

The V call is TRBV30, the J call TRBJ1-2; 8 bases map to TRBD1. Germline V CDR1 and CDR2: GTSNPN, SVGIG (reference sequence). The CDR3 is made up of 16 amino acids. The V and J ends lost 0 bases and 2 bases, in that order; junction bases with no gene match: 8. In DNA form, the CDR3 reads TGTGCCTGGAGTGTACGGACAGGGAGACGGAACTATGGCTACACCTTC. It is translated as CAWSVRTGRRNYGYTF. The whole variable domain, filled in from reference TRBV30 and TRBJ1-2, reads SQTIHQWPATLVQPVGSPLSLECTVEGTSNPNLYWYRQAAGRGLQLLFYSVGIGQISSEVPQNLSASRPQDRQFILSSKKLLLSDSGFYLCAWSVRTGRRNYGYTFGSGTRLTVV.